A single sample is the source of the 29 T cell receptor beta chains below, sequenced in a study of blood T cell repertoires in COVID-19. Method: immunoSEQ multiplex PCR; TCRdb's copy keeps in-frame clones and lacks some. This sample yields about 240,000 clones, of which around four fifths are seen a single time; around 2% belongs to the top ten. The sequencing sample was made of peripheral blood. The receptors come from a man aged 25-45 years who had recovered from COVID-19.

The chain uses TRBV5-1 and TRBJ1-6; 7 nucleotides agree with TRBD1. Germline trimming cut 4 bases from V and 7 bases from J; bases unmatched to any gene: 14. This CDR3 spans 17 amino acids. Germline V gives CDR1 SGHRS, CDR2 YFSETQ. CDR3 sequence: CASSPARGGGSNSPLHF. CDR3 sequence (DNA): TGCGCCAGCAGCCCCGCCCGAGGGGGCGGTAGCAATTCACCCCTCCACTTT.

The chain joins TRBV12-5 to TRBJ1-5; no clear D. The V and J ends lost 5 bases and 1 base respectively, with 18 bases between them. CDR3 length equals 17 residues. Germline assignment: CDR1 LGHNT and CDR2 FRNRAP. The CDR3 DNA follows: TGTGCTAGTGGTCCCCTTTGGGAGACGGAAAGCAATCAGCCCCAGCATTTT. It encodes CASGPLWETESNQPQHF. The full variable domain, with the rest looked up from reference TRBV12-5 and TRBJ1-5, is DARVTQTPRHKVTEMGQEVTMRCQPILGHNTVFWYRQTMMQGLELLAYFRNRAPLDDSGMPKDRFSAEMPDATLATLKIQPSEPRDSAVYFCASGPLWETESNQPQHFGDGTRLSIL.

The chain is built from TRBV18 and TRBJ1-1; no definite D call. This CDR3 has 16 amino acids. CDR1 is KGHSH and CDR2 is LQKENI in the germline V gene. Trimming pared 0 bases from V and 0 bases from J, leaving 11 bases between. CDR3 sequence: CASSPPNGVMNTEAFF. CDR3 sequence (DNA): TGTGCCAGCTCACCACCGAACGGAGTCATGAACACTGAAGCTTTCTTT.

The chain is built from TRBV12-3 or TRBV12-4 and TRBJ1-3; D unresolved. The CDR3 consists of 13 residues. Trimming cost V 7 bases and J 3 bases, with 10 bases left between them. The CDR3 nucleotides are TGTGCCAGCATGGAGGGTGGTGGAAACACCATATATTTT. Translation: CASMEGGGNTIYF.

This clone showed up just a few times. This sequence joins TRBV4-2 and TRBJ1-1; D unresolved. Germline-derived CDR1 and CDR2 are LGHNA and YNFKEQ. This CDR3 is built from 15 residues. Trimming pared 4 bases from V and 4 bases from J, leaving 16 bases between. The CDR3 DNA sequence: TGTGCCAGCAGCCCCAGAGGGCAGGAGGGCACTGAAGCTTTCTTT. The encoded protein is CASSPRGQEGTEAFF.

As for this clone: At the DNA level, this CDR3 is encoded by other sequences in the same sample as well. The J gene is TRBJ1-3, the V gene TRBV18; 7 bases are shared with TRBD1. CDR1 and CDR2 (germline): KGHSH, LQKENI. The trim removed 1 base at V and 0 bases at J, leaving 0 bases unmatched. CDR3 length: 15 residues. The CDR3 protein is CASSPRQGSGNTIYF. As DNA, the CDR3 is TGTGCCAGCTCACCACGACAGGGCTCTGGAAACACCATATATTTT. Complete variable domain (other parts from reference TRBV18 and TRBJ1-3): NAGVMQNPRHLVRRRGQEARLRCSPMKGHSHVYWYRQLPEEGLKFMVYLQKENIIDESGMPKERFSAEFPKEGPSILRIQQVVRGDSAAYFCASSPRQGSGNTIYFGEGSWLTVV.

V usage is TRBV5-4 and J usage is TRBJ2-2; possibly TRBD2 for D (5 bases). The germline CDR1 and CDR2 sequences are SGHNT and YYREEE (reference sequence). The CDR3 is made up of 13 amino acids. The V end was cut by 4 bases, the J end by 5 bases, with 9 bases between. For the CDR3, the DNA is TGTGCCAGCAGCCGTGAGGGAACCGGGGAGCTGTTTTTT. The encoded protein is CASSREGTGELFF.

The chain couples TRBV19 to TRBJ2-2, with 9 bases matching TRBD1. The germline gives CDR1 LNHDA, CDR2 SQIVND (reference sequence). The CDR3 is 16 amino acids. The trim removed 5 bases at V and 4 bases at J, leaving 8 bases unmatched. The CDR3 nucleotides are TGTGCCAGTAGTCTACTACAGGGGGCGGGCACCGGGGAGCTGTTTTTT. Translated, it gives CASSLLQGAGTGELFF. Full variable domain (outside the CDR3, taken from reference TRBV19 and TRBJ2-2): DGGITQSPKYLFRKEGQNVTLSCEQNLNHDAMYWYRQDPGQGLRLIYYSQIVNDFQKGDIAEGYSVSREKKESFPLTVTSAQKNPTAFYLCASSLLQGAGTGELFFGEGSRLTVL.

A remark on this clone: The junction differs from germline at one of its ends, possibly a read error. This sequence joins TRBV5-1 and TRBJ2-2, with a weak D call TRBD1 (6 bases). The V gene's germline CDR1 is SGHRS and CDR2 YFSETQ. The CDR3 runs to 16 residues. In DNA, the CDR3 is TGCGCCAGCAGCTTGGGGACAGCGAGGAACATCGGGGAGCTGTTTTTT. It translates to CASSLGTARNIGELFF.

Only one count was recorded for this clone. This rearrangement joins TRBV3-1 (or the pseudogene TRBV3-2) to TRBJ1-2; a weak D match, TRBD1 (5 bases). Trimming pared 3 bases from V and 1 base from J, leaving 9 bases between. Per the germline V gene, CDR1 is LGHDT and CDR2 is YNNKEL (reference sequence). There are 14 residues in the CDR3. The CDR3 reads CASSQGLDNYGYTF. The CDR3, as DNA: TGTGCCAGCAGCCAGGGACTGGATAACTATGGCTACACCTTC.

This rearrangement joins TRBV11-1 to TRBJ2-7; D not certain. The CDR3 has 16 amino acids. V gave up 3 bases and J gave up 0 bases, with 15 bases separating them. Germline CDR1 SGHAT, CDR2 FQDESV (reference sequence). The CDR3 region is CASSLISSPSSYEQYF. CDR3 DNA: TGTGCCAGCAGCTTGATCTCGTCTCCTAGCTCCTACGAGCAGTACTTC.

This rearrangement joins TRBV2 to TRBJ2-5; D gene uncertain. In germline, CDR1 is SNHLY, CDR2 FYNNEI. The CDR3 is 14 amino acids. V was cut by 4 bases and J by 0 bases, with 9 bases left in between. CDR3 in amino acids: CASSVLRNQETQYF. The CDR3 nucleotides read TGTGCCAGCAGTGTCTTGAGGAACCAAGAGACCCAGTACTTC.

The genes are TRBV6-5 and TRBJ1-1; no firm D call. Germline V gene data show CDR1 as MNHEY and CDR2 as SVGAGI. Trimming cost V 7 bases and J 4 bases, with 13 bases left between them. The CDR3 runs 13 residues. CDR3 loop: CASIRLPGTEAFF. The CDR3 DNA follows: TGTGCCAGCATTCGCTTACCGGGCACTGAAGCTTTCTTT.

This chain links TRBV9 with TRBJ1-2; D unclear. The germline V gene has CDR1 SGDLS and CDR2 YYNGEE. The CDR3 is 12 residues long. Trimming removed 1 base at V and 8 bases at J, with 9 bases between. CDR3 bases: TGTGCCAGCAGCGTACGGGGTCAGGGCTACACCTTC. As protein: CASSVRGQGYTF.

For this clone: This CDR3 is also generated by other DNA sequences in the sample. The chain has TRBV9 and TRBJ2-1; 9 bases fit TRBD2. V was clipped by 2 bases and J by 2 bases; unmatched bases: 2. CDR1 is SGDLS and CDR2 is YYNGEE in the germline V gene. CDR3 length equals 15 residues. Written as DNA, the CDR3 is TGTGCCAGCAGCGTGAGCGGGGGGACCTACAATGAGCAGTTCTTC. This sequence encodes CASSVSGGTYNEQFF.

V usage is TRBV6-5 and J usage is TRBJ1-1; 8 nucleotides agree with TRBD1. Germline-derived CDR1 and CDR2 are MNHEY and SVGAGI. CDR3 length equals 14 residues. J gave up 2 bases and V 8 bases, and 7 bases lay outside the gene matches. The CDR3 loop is CASRQDRANTEAFF. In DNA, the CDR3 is TGTGCCAGCCGGCAGGACAGGGCAAACACTGAAGCTTTCTTT.

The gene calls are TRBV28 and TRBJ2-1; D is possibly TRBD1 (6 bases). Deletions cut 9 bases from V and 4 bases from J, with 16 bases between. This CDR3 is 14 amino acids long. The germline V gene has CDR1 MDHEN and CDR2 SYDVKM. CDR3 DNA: TGTGCCAGTCTAAAACAGGGAGAGTACAATGAGCAGTTCTTC. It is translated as CASLKQGEYNEQFF. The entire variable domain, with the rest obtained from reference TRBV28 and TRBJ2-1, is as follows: DVKVTQSSRYLVKRTGEKVFLECVQDMDHENMFWYRQDPGLGLRLIYFSYDVKMKEKGDIPEGYSVSREKKERFSLILESASTNQTSMYLCASLKQGEYNEQFFGPGTRLTVL.

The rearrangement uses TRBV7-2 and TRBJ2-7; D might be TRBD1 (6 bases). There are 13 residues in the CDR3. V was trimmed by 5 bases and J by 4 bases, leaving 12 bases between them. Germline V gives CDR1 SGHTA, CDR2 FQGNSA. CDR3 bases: TGTGCCAGCAGCCTCAACAGGGATTACGAGCAGTACTTC. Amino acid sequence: CASSLNRDYEQYF.

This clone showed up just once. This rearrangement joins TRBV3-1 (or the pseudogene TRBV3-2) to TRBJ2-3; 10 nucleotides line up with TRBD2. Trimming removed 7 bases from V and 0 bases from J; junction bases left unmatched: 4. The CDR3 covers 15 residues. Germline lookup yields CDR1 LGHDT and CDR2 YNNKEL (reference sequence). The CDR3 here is CASTTSGASTDTQYF. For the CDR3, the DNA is TGTGCCAGCACCACTAGCGGGGCTAGCACAGATACGCAGTATTTT.

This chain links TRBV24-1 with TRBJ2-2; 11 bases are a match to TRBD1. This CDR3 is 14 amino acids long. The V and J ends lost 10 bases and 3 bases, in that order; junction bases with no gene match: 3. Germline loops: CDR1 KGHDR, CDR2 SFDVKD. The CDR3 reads CATSGQGDTGELFF. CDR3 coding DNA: TGTGCCACTTCGGGACAGGGGGACACCGGGGAGCTGTTTTTT.

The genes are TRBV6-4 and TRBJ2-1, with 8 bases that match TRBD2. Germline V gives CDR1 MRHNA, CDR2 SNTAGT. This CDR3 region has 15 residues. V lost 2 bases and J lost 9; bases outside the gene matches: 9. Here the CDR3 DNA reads TGTGCCAGCAGTGACAGGGGACTAGTCGGCGGTGAGCAGTTCTTC. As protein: CASSDRGLVGGEQFF.

Here the CDR3 reads CASSEDTASTDTQYF. The DNA for the CDR3 is TGTGCCAGCAGTGAAGATACAGCTAGCACAGATACGCAGTATTTT. The chain links TRBV2 to TRBJ2-3; D unclear. Germline CDR1 and CDR2: SNHLY and FYNNEI. The ends were cut back, 1 base at V and 0 bases at J, with 8 bases in the middle. The CDR3 runs to 15 residues.

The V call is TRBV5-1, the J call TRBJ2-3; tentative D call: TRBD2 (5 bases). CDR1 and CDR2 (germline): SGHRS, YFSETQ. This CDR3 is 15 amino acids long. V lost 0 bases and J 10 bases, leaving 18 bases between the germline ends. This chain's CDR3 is CASSLAGKGEGSQYF. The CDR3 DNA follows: TGCGCCAGCAGCTTGGCCGGGAAGGGCGAGGGATCGCAGTATTTT.

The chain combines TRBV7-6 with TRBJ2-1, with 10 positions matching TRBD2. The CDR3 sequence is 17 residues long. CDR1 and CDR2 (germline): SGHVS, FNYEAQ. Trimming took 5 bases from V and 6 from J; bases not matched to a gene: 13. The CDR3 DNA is TGTGCCAGCAGCCCATCCCTAAAGCGGGGGGGCCCCAATGAGCAGTTCTTC. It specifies CASSPSLKRGGPNEQFF.

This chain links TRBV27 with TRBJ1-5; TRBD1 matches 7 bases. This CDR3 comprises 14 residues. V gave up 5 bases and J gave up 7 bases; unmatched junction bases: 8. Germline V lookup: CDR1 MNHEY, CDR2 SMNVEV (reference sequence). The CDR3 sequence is CASSDLQGNQPQHF. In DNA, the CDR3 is TGTGCCAGCAGTGATCTACAGGGGAACCAGCCCCAGCATTTT.

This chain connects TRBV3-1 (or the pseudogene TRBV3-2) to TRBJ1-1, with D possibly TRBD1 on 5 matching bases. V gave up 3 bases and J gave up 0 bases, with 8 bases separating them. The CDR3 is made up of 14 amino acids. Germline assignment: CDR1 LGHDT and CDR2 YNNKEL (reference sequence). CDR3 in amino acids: CASSHDRLNTEAFF. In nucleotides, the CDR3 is TGTGCCAGCAGCCATGACAGACTGAACACTGAAGCTTTCTTT.

In DNA, the CDR3 is TGTGCCAGCAGTTCAACTCTGTCCGATCAGCCCCAGCATTTT. Its translation is CASSSTLSDQPQHF. J is TRBJ1-5 and V is TRBV6-6; D remains ambiguous. The CDR3 runs to 14 residues. Per the germline V gene, CDR1 is MNHNY and CDR2 is SVGAGI (reference sequence). The germline V and J ends were trimmed by 4 bases and 5 bases, with 12 bases remaining between them.

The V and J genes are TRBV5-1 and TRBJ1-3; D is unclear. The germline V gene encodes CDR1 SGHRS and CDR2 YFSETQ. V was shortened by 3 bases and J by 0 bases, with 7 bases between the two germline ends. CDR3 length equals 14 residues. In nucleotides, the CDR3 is TGCGCCAGCAGCTCTATGTACTCTGGAAACACCATATATTTT. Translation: CASSSMYSGNTIYF.

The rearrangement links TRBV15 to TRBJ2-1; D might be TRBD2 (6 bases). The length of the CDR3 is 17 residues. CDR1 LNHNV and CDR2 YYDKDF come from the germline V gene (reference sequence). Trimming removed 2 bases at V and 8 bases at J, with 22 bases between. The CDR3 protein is CATSRKRGGEASDEQFF. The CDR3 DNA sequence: TGTGCCACCAGCAGAAAAAGAGGAGGGGAAGCATCCGATGAGCAGTTCTTC.